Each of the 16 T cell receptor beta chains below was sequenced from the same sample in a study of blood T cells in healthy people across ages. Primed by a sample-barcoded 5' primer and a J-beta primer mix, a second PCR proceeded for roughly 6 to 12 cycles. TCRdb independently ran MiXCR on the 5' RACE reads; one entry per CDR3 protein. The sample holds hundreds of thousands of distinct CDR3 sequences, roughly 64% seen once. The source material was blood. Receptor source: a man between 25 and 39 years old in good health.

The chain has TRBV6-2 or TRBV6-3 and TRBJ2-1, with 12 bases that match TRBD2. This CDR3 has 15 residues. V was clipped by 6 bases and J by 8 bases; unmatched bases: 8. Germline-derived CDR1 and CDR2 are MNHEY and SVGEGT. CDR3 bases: TGTGCCAGCAGACCCCTAGCGGGGGGGCACGATGAGCAGTTCTTC. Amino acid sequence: CASRPLAGGHDEQFF.

The CDR3: CASSVSTAETQYF. The CDR3 DNA reads as TGTGCCAGCAGCGTATCGACAGCAGAGACCCAGTACTTC. The chain couples TRBV7-6 to TRBJ2-5; TRBD1 is a possible D gene (5 bases). Trimming removed 5 bases at V and 4 bases at J, with 11 bases between. The germline gives CDR1 SGHVS, CDR2 FNYEAQ. This CDR3 region has 13 residues.

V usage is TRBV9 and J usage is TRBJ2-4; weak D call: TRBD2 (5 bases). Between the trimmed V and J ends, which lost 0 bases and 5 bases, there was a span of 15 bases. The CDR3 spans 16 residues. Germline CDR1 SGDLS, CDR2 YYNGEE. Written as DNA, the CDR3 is TGTGCCAGCAGCGTAGTAGAGGGCTGGGGTGAAAACATTCAGTACTTC. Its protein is CASSVVEGWGENIQYF.

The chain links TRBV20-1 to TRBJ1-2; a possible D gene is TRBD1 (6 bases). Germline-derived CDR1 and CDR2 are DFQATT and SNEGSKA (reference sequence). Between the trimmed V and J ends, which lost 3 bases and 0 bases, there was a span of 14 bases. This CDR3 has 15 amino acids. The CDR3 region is CSARGPGAANYGYTF. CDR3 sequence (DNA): TGCAGTGCTAGGGGCCCAGGGGCAGCTAACTATGGCTACACCTTC.

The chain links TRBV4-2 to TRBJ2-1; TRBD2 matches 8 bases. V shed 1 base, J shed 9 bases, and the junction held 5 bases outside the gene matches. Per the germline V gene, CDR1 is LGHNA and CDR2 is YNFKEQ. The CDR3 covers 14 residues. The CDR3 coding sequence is TGTGCCAGCAGCCAAGTCTACGGGGGGGCTGAGCAGTTCTTC. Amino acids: CASSQVYGGAEQFF.

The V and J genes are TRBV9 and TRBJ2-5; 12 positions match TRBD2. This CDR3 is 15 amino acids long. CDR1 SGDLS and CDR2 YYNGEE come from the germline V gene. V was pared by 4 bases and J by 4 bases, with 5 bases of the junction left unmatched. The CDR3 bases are TGTGCCAGCAGCACTAGCGGGGGGTTTGGAGAGACCCAGTACTTC. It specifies CASSTSGGFGETQYF.

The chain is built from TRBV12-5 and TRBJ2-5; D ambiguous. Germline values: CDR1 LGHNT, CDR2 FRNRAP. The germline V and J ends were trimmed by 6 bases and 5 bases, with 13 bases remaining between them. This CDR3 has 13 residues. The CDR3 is CASGVKHGETQYF. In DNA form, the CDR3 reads TGTGCTAGTGGGGTAAAACACGGGGAGACCCAGTACTTC.

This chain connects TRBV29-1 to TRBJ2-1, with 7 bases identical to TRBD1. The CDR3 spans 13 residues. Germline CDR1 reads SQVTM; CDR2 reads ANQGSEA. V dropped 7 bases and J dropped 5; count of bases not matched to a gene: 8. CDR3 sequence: CSGHGDSHNEQFF. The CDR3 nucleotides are TGCAGCGGCCATGGGGACAGTCACAATGAGCAGTTCTTC.

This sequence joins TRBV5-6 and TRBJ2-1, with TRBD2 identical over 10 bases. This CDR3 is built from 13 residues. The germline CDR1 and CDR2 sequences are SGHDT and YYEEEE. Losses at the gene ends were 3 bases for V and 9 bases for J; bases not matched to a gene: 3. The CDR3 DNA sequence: TGTGCCAGCAGCTCGGGACTAGCGAGTGAGCAGTTCTTC. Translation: CASSSGLASEQFF.

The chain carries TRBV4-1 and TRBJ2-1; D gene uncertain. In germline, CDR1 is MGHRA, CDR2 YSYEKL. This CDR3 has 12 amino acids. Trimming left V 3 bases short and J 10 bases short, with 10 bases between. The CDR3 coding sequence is TGCGCCAGCAGCCATTTAAGTTTAGAGCAGTTCTTC. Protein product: CASSHLSLEQFF.

In DNA form, the CDR3 reads TGTGCCAGCAGCTTAGCCGGGACTAGCTTCTACTACGAGCAGTACTTC. Amino acid sequence: CASSLAGTSFYYEQYF. V and J are TRBV7-2 and TRBJ2-7; the match to TRBD2 covers 9 bases. Per germline, CDR1 SGHTA and CDR2 FQGNSA. The CDR3 has 16 amino acids. With 0 bases clipped from V and 3 bases from J, the junction kept 6 bases outside the gene matches.

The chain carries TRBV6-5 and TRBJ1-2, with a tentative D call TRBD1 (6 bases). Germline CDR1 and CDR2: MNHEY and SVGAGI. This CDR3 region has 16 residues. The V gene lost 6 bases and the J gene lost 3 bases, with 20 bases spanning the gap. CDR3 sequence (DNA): TGTGCCAGCAGCTCCCTTGGACAGAAGCACCACTATGGCTACACCTTC. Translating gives CASSSLGQKHHYGYTF.

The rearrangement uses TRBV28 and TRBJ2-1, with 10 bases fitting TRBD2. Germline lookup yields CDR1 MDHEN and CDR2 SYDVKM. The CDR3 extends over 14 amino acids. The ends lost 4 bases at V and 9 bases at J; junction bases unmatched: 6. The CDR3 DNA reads TGTGCCAGCAGTTCTAGCGGGAGAATTAGTGAGCAGTTCTTC. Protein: CASSSSGRISEQFF.

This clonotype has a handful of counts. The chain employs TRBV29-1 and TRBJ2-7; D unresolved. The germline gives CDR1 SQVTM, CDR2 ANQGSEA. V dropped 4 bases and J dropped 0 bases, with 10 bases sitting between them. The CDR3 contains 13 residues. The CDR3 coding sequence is TGCAGCGTTGGGGAAGAGATCTCCTACGAGCAGTACTTC. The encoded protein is CSVGEEISYEQYF.

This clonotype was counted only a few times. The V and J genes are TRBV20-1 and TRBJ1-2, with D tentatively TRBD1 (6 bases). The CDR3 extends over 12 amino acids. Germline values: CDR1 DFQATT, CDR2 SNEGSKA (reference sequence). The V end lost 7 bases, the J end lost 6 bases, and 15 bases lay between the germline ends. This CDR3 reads CSVRSGGNGYTF. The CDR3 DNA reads TGCAGTGTCCGATCCGGGGGCAATGGCTACACCTTC.

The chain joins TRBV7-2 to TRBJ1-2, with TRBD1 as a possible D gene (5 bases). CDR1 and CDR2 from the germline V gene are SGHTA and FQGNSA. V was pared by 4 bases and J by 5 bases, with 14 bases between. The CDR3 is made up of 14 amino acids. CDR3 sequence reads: CASSSPTVGYGYTF. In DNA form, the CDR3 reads TGTGCCAGCAGCTCCCCGACAGTAGGTTATGGCTACACCTTC.